The source of this TCR beta chain is a study of shared clonotypes between healthy human individuals. Study at large: Three plates each covered CD4 naive and memory; CD8 naive two, CD8 memory one. Study-level results: Rarefaction gave evidence that sorted-subset sequencing remained incomplete despite large depth. The small donor group covered limited genetic and exposure diversity. Larger richness was generally estimated for naive than memory subsets.

Turning to this clone: Its target is unknown.

The V and J ends lost 7 bases and 0 bases respectively, with 13 bases between them. Germline V gene lookup returns CDR1 SEHNR and CDR2 FQNEAQ (reference sequence). The CDR3 sequence is 14 residues long. Only in-frame clones appear in the TCRdb table, and some are missing; sequencing was by immunoSEQ multiplex PCR. The sample has some 2.4 million clones, 80% to 95% seen once. This chain connects TRBV7-9 to TRBJ2-7; D not resolved. Specimen: naive CD4+ T cells from PBMCs. The sample's subset: CD45RA+ positively selected. The clonotype comes from a man between 18 and 29 years old in good health. Some clones in this sample may be carry-over from other donors' samples. The CDR3 region has the DNA TGTGCCAGCACCAACCGGCAGAGCTCCTACGAGCAGTACTTC. Translating it yields CASTNRQSSYEQYF.